The sequence of this T cell receptor (beta chain) was determined in a study of CD4 and CD8 cells across lung adenocarcinoma regions. This clonotype was observed once. TCRdb processed the PCR reads anew with MiXCR; each CDR3 protein has one entry. Of 9,000 to 15,000 distinct CDR3 sequences in the sample, around 50% were seen once. Samples came from patients with localized non-small cell lung adenocarcinoma. The sequenced sample consisted of CD8+ T cells from the center of a lung tumor. The receptor comes from a female donor with lung adenocarcinoma. The CD4 and CD8 labels of this study may be unreliable.

The DNA of the CDR3 is TGTGCCAGCTCCGTGGGACTAGCCGGGGAGCTGTTTTTT. Its protein is CASSVGLAGELFF. The chain has TRBV7-2 and TRBJ2-2, with TRBD2 identical over 8 bases. J was trimmed by 6 bases and V by 8 bases; bases with no gene match: 5. From germline, CDR1 is SGHTA and CDR2 FQGNSA. The CDR3 covers 13 residues.